The 27 T cell receptor beta chains below all came from one sample that was sequenced in a study of T cell responses to AZD1222 COVID-19 vaccine. Measured with immunoSEQ multiplex PCR; TCRdb has only the in-frame clones, and not every one. The sample consists of roughly 130,000 clones, 87% of them appearing once. Sequencing used peripheral blood, obtained on day 0 of AZD1222 vaccination. The receptors stem from an adult in good health.

The rearrangement uses TRBV10-3 and TRBJ1-2; 11 bases match TRBD1. The germline V gene encodes CDR1 ENHRY and CDR2 SYGVKD. J lost 4 bases, V lost 3 bases, and 4 bases had no gene match. This CDR3 comprises 15 residues. CDR3 coding DNA: TGTGCCATCAGTGACCAAGGGACAGGGGGCTATGGCTACACCTTC. Protein sequence: CAISDQGTGGYGYTF.

The V and J genes are TRBV9 and TRBJ1-3, with TRBD1 as a possible D gene (5 bases). The CDR3 is 15 amino acids. The germline gives CDR1 SGDLS, CDR2 YYNGEE. V dropped 0 bases and J dropped 4 bases, with 11 bases sitting between them. For the CDR3, the DNA is TGTGCCAGCAGCGTAGTGGCAGGGTCAGGAAACACCATATATTTT. Its protein is CASSVVAGSGNTIYF.

This clone was seen more than once but under ten times. The rearrangement joins TRBV7-2 to TRBJ1-3; TRBD1 might be the D (5 bases). The CDR3 has 15 residues. From germline, CDR1 is SGHTA and CDR2 FQGNSA. V was cut by 1 base and J by 2 bases, with 9 bases left in between. The CDR3 DNA follows: TGTGCCAGCAGCTTAGAAATCAGGGCTGGAAACACCATATATTTT. Its translation: CASSLEIRAGNTIYF.

The V and J genes are TRBV6-2 or TRBV6-3 and TRBJ1-5; no definite D call. The V and J ends lost 6 bases and 7 bases respectively, with 19 bases between them. The CDR3 covers 15 residues. Germline V gene lookup returns CDR1 MNHEY and CDR2 SVGEGT. The CDR3 DNA sequence: TGTGCCAGCAGCGCAGGACGGTCTTACGGGCAGCCCCAGCATTTT. Translating it yields CASSAGRSYGQPQHF.

The gene calls are TRBV28 and TRBJ2-2; D may be TRBD1 (6 bases). V lost 7 bases and J 0 bases, leaving 18 bases between the germline ends. The CDR3 contains 17 residues. The V gene's germline CDR1 is MDHEN and CDR2 SYDVKM. The CDR3 DNA sequence: TGTGCCAGCACAGATCCGAGGACAGCCGCGAACACCGGGGAGCTGTTTTTT. This sequence encodes CASTDPRTAANTGELFF.

V is TRBV28 and J is TRBJ2-1; D not resolved. The CDR3 length is 16 residues. Germline CDR1 is MDHEN and CDR2 is SYDVKM. With 6 bases removed from V and 0 bases from J, the gap between germline ends came to 15 bases. The CDR3 nucleotides are TGTGCCAGCAGGCGTTCAGGTTTTAGCTCCTACAATGAGCAGTTCTTC. Protein: CASRRSGFSSYNEQFF. Full variable domain (outside the CDR3, taken from reference TRBV28 and TRBJ2-1): DVKVTQSSRYLVKRTGEKVFLECVQDMDHENMFWYRQDPGLGLRLIYFSYDVKMKEKGDIPEGYSVSREKKERFSLILESASTNQTSMYLCASRRSGFSSYNEQFFGPGTRLTVL.

This sequence joins TRBV7-9 and TRBJ1-3; TRBD1 agrees at 10 bases. The V gene end was trimmed by 2 bases and the J gene end by 2 bases; junction bases not matched to a gene: 3. Germline loops: CDR1 SEHNR, CDR2 FQNEAQ (reference sequence). CDR3 size: 16 residues. CDR3 sequence (DNA): TGTGCCAGCAGCTTAAAAGGGACAGGGGCTGGAAACACCATATATTTT. Translated, it gives CASSLKGTGAGNTIYF.

The gene calls are TRBV24-1 and TRBJ2-3; TRBD1 or TRBD2 may be the D gene (5 bases each). Germline CDR1 and CDR2: KGHDR and SFDVKD. CDR3 size: 15 residues. The germline V and J ends were trimmed by 3 bases and 3 bases, with 12 bases remaining between them. Written as DNA, the CDR3 is TGTGCCACCAGTGATCGGGACCGAAAGACAGATACGCAGTATTTT. Translating gives CATSDRDRKTDTQYF.

The rearrangement links TRBV4-3 to TRBJ1-6; unclear D gene. The V gene's germline CDR1 is LGHNA and CDR2 YSLEER. This CDR3 has 16 amino acids. Between the trimmed V and J ends, which lost 0 bases and 7 bases, there was a span of 13 bases. The CDR3 loop reads CASSQDSTVGNSPLHF. The CDR3 DNA is TGCGCCAGCAGCCAAGATTCGACGGTGGGGAATTCACCCCTCCACTTT.

The rearrangement uses TRBV4-2 and TRBJ1-1; 8 positions agree with TRBD1. The germline gives CDR1 LGHNA, CDR2 YNFKEQ. J gave up 5 bases and V 3 bases, and 8 bases lay outside the gene matches. CDR3 length: 15 amino acids. CDR3: CASSQPTGGRTEAFF. The CDR3 DNA reads as TGTGCCAGCAGCCAGCCTACAGGGGGGCGGACTGAAGCTTTCTTT.

The gene calls are TRBV4-1 and TRBJ1-6; 7 nucleotides align to TRBD1. The CDR3 spans 17 residues. Trimming removed 3 bases from V and 9 bases from J; junction bases left unmatched: 14. Germline V gives CDR1 MGHRA, CDR2 YSYEKL. The DNA of the CDR3 is TGCGCCAGCAGCCACGAATCCGGGACAGCGCAAACTTCACCCCTCCACTTT. Translated: CASSHESGTAQTSPLHF.

The rearrangement joins TRBV7-8 to TRBJ2-7; D might be TRBD1 (6 bases). The V gene's germline CDR1 is SGHVS and CDR2 FQNEAQ. The CDR3 is 15 residues long. Trimming removed 1 base at V and 5 bases at J, with 15 bases between. This CDR3 is CASSLVGEGTHEQYF. The CDR3 bases are TGTGCCAGCAGCTTAGTAGGGGAAGGGACACACGAGCAGTACTTC. The variable domain in full, completed from reference TRBV7-8 and TRBJ2-7, reads GAGVSQSPRYKVAKRGQDVALRCDPISGHVSLFWYQQALGQGPEFLTYFQNEAQLDKSGLPSDRFFAERPEGSVSTLKIQRTQQEDSAVYLCASSLVGEGTHEQYFGPGTRLTVT.

This chain links TRBV20-1 with TRBJ2-4, with D unclear. Trimming took off 3 bases at V and 0 bases at J, with 6 bases between the two ends. The germline CDR1 and CDR2 sequences are DFQATT and SNEGSKA (reference sequence). This CDR3 is built from 13 residues. DNA for the CDR3: TGCAGTGCTAGTGAATTAGCCAAAAACATTCAGTACTTC. As protein: CSASELAKNIQYF.

The CDR3 sequence is CASSVGDSRDEKLFF. In nucleotides, the CDR3 is TGTGCCAGCAGCGTAGGGGACAGTCGGGATGAAAAACTGTTTTTT. The chain links TRBV9 to TRBJ1-4; 7 bases are a match to TRBD1. V trimming: 0 bases; J trimming: 6 bases; junction bases outside the gene matches: 5. Per the germline V gene, CDR1 is SGDLS and CDR2 is YYNGEE. This CDR3 is 15 amino acids long.

The chain joins TRBV7-3 to TRBJ1-1; D call uncertain. This CDR3 spans 16 amino acids. V was trimmed by 5 bases and J by 1 base, leaving 17 bases between them. The germline V gene encodes CDR1 SGHTA and CDR2 FQGTGA. The CDR3 sequence is CASSLQGITGNTEAFF. The CDR3 nucleotides read TGTGCCAGCAGCCTACAAGGTATAACGGGGAACACTGAAGCTTTCTTT.

V usage is TRBV7-2 and J usage is TRBJ1-1; D ambiguous. Trimming removed 0 bases at V and 4 bases at J, with 9 bases between. The CDR3 length is 14 residues. In germline, CDR1 is SGHTA, CDR2 FQGNSA. The CDR3 nucleotides read TGTGCCAGCAGCTTAGCCACCCTGGGCACTGAAGCTTTCTTT. It codes for CASSLATLGTEAFF.

This chain connects TRBV10-3 to TRBJ1-2; D is ambiguous. This CDR3 spans 12 amino acids. V gave up 2 bases and J gave up 0 bases, with 1 base separating them. Germline V lookup: CDR1 ENHRY, CDR2 SYGVKD. For the CDR3, the DNA is TGTGCCATCAGTGAGGCTAACTATGGCTACACCTTC. It codes for CAISEANYGYTF.

The V and J genes are TRBV6-5 and TRBJ2-2; 7 bases agree with TRBD1. The CDR3 spans 15 residues. V was clipped by 5 bases and J by 0 bases; unmatched bases: 3. Germline CDR1 MNHEY, CDR2 SVGAGI. The CDR3, as DNA: TGTGCCAGCAGTACCGGGACAGCGAACACCGGGGAGCTGTTTTTT. This codes for CASSTGTANTGELFF.

The V gene is TRBV28, the J gene TRBJ1-2; the D is unclear. In germline, CDR1 is MDHEN, CDR2 SYDVKM. The germline V and J ends were trimmed by 2 bases and 5 bases, with 6 bases remaining between them. The CDR3 has 12 amino acids. The CDR3 sequence is CASSLVGYGYTF. As DNA, the CDR3 is TGTGCCAGCAGTTTAGTGGGGTATGGCTACACCTTC.

This clone has only one observation. The chain couples TRBV5-1 to TRBJ1-1; D may be TRBD1 (5 bases). This CDR3 comprises 14 residues. The germline gives CDR1 SGHRS, CDR2 YFSETQ. Trimming removed 5 bases at V and 1 base at J, with 12 bases between. For the CDR3, the DNA is TGCGCCAGCAGGGCGAGTACAGGGAACACTGAAGCTTTCTTT. This codes for CASRASTGNTEAFF. The variable domain in full, completed from reference TRBV5-1 and TRBJ1-1, reads KAGVTQTPRYLIKTRGQQVTLSCSPISGHRSVSWYQQTPGQGLQFLFEYFSETQRNKGNFPGRFSGRQFSNSRSEMNVSTLELGDSALYLCASRASTGNTEAFFGQGTRLTVV.

V gene TRBV2 combines with J gene TRBJ2-7; TRBD1 matches at 11 bases. The CDR3 is 15 amino acids. Germline assignment: CDR1 SNHLY and CDR2 FYNNEI. The J segment lost 6 bases and the V segment lost 1 base, leaving 5 bases of the junction unmatched. In DNA, the CDR3 is TGTGCCAGCAGTGAAGTTGGGACAGGGGGTCTCGAGCAGTACTTC. Amino acids: CASSEVGTGGLEQYF.

The chain links TRBV3-1 (or the pseudogene TRBV3-2) to TRBJ1-2, with D hard to call. CDR3 length: 14 amino acids. Germline CDR1 and CDR2: LGHDT and YNNKEL (reference sequence). V lost 1 base, J lost 2 bases, and 8 bases lay in between. The CDR3 sequence is CASSQGQINYGYTF. CDR3 sequence (DNA): TGTGCCAGCAGCCAAGGGCAGATCAACTATGGCTACACCTTC.

The chain employs TRBV19 and TRBJ2-6; D is possibly TRBD1 (5 bases). CDR1 and CDR2 (germline): LNHDA, SQIVND (reference sequence). V lost 7 bases and J 0 bases, leaving 13 bases between the germline ends. There are 16 residues in the CDR3. The CDR3 loop is CASIQGSPSGANVLTF. DNA for the CDR3: TGTGCCAGTATTCAGGGATCCCCCTCTGGGGCCAACGTCCTGACTTTC.

CDR3 DNA: TGTGCCAGCAGTCCCGGGACAGTTAACACCGGGGAGCTGTTTTTT. Translated: CASSPGTVNTGELFF. The chain uses TRBV27 and TRBJ2-2; 7 nucleotides line up with TRBD1. V gave up 5 bases and J gave up 2 bases; unmatched junction bases: 5. Per germline, CDR1 MNHEY and CDR2 SMNVEV (reference sequence). The CDR3 covers 15 residues.

The V and J genes are TRBV20-1 and TRBJ2-7, with D possibly being TRBD2 (6 bases). The germline gives CDR1 DFQATT, CDR2 SNEGSKA (reference sequence). The CDR3 runs to 14 residues. V dropped 3 bases and J dropped 0 bases, with 12 bases sitting between them. CDR3 sequence (DNA): TGCAGTGCTAGTCGGGGGACGAACTCCTACGAGCAGTACTTC. It translates to CSASRGTNSYEQYF.

The genes are TRBV5-6 and TRBJ2-5; the D is unclear. The CDR3 consists of 12 residues. CDR1 is SGHDT and CDR2 is YYEEEE in the germline V gene. Trimming left V 6 bases short and J 0 bases short, with 6 bases between. In DNA, the CDR3 is TGTGCCAGCAAAGAATACCAAGAGACCCAGTACTTC. It encodes CASKEYQETQYF.

V and J are TRBV27 and TRBJ1-2, with 7 bases fitting TRBD1. The V and J ends lost 0 bases and 5 bases, in that order; junction bases with no gene match: 6. The CDR3 runs to 15 residues. Germline values: CDR1 MNHEY, CDR2 SMNVEV (reference sequence). CDR3: CASSLSRGQPYGYTF. CDR3 sequence (DNA): TGTGCCAGCAGTTTATCGAGGGGACAGCCATATGGCTACACCTTC.